The clone carrying this T cell receptor beta chain was recorded only once. These data come from a study of blood T cell repertoires in COVID-19. The trim removed 3 bases at V and 11 bases at J, leaving 9 bases unmatched. This CDR3 contains 15 residues. Looked up from germline, CDR1 is LNHDA and CDR2 is SQIVND (reference sequence). Method: immunoSEQ multiplex PCR; TCRdb's copy keeps in-frame clones and lacks some. The sample includes around 100,000 clones, over 75% of them seen just once. Sequenced input: peripheral blood. This chain joins TRBV19 and TRBJ1-5; 11 bases match TRBD1. The sequence derives from a man aged 50 to 59 with acute or convalescent COVID-19. CDR3 residues: CASSIVGTGGSAQHF. CDR3 bases: TGTGCCAGTAGTATTGTCGGGACAGGGGGGTCAGCCCAGCATTTT.